A selection of T cell receptor beta chains follows, all from one sample in a study of T cell repertoires in cytomegalovirus infection. No cognate antigen is known for these TCRs. TCRdb redid the calling of the reads with MiXCR, one entry per CDR3 protein. Of 80,000 or so distinct CDR3 sequences listed, 35% to 45% are singletons. The material was CD8+ T cells from cultured PBMCs, obtained from culture after CMV antigen stimulation. The receptor set was obtained from a human donor in good health (CMV status not recorded). Some clones in this sample may be carry-over from other donors' samples. Both conserved end residues are part of each CDR3. D genes are given only for firm matches. Some rows mark clone size as missing; the rest say once, few, many or name a class of expanded clone.

D gene: NA
J gene: TRBJ2-7
V gene: TRBV6-1
clone size: NA
CDR3 DNA: TGTGCCAGCAGTGAAGCGCAGTCAGCCTACGAGCAGTACTTC
CDR3 protein: CASSEAQSAYEQYF

D gene: NA
J gene: TRBJ2-1
V gene: TRBV12-3/TRBV12-4
clone size: NA
CDR3 DNA: TGTGCCAGCAGTTTTATCGATGAGCAGTTCTTC
CDR3 protein: CASSFIDEQFF

D gene: NA
J gene: TRBJ2-3
V gene: TRBV7-6
clone size: few
CDR3 DNA: TGTGCCAGCACCCCCTTGGACACAAACACAGATACGCAGTATTTT
CDR3 protein: CASTPLDTNTDTQYF

D gene: TRBD1
J gene: TRBJ2-1
V gene: TRBV7-9
clone size: few
CDR3 DNA: TGTGCCAGCAGCATAGGACAGGGATCTCCAAATGAGCAGTTCTTC
CDR3 protein: CASSIGQGSPNEQFF

D gene: TRBD2
J gene: TRBJ2-7
V gene: TRBV27
clone size: NA
CDR3 DNA: TGTGCCAGCAGTTTATCTTTTTCGGGGGGGAGACACGAGCAGTACTTC
CDR3 protein: CASSLSFSGGRHEQYF

D gene: NA
J gene: TRBJ2-1
V gene: TRBV4-3
clone size: NA
CDR3 DNA: TGCGCCAGCAGCCAAGCCGTCGGGGGGCGAGAGCAGTTCTTC
CDR3 protein: CASSQAVGGREQFF

D gene: NA
J gene: TRBJ2-7
V gene: TRBV27
clone size: many
CDR3 DNA: TGTGCCAGCAGTCAACAGGGGGGGGAGCAGTACTTC
CDR3 protein: CASSQQGGEQYF

D gene: NA
J gene: TRBJ2-3
V gene: TRBV7-6
clone size: NA
CDR3 DNA: TGTGCCAGCAGCTTAGCGCTCGAGTTTCCTACGCAGTATTTT
CDR3 protein: CASSLALEFPTQYF

D gene: NA
J gene: TRBJ2-7
V gene: TRBV28
clone size: few
CDR3 DNA: TGTGCCAGCAGACAACAGGGTTCCTACGAGCAGTACTTC
CDR3 protein: CASRQQGSYEQYF

D gene: NA
J gene: TRBJ2-1
V gene: TRBV7-4
clone size: NA
CDR3 DNA: TGTGCCAGCAGCTCTGGACGGTACCGTCCCTACAATGAGCAGTTCTTC
CDR3 protein: CASSSGRYRPYNEQFF

D gene: TRBD1
J gene: TRBJ1-1
V gene: TRBV5-5
clone size: few
CDR3 DNA: TGTGCCAGCAGACGGACAGGGGGCGCGCCGGGGATGAACACTGAAGCTTTCTTT
CDR3 protein: CASRRTGGAPGMNTEAFF

D gene: TRBD1
J gene: TRBJ2-2
V gene: TRBV13
clone size: few
CDR3 DNA: TGTGCCAGCAGCACCGGGATTGACAGGGACGGGGCCGGGGAGCTGTTTTTT
CDR3 protein: CASSTGIDRDGAGELFF

D gene: NA
J gene: TRBJ1-2
V gene: TRBV12-3/TRBV12-4
clone size: NA
CDR3 DNA: TGTGCCAGCACTGGCCCGATCTATGGCTACACCTTC
CDR3 protein: CASTGPIYGYTF

D gene: NA
J gene: TRBJ2-5
V gene: TRBV10-3
clone size: NA
CDR3 DNA: TGTGCCATCAGTGACGTGATGGAGACCCAGTACTTC
CDR3 protein: CAISDVMETQYF

D gene: NA
J gene: TRBJ2-6
V gene: TRBV7-6
clone size: few
CDR3 DNA: TGTGCCAGCAGCAAAAGCACAGCCTCTGGGGCCAACGTCCTGACTTTC
CDR3 protein: CASSKSTASGANVLTF

D gene: NA
J gene: TRBJ2-4
V gene: TRBV2
clone size: NA
CDR3 DNA: TGTGCCAGCACCGAACGGGGCGGGCTAGCCAAAAACATTCAGTACTTC
CDR3 protein: CASTERGGLAKNIQYF

D gene: NA
J gene: TRBJ2-3
V gene: TRBV5-4
clone size: NA
CDR3 DNA: TGTGCCAGCAGCTTGCTGGAAAGGACAGATACGCAGTATTTT
CDR3 protein: CASSLLERTDTQYF

D gene: NA
J gene: TRBJ1-1
V gene: TRBV6-2/TRBV6-3
clone size: few
CDR3 DNA: TGTGCCAGCAGTTACGCTAACACTGAAGCTTTCTTT
CDR3 protein: CASSYANTEAFF

D gene: NA
J gene: TRBJ1-5
V gene: TRBV7-7
clone size: NA
CDR3 DNA: TGTGCTAGCAGCTTTAGTAGTAGTAAACAGGCAGGGAGCAATCAGCCCCAGCATTTT
CDR3 protein: CASSFSSSKQAGSNQPQHF

D gene: NA
J gene: TRBJ1-5
V gene: TRBV27
clone size: NA
CDR3 DNA: TGTGCCAGCAGTTTATTCGCAGGGATCGGTCAGCCCCAGCATTTT
CDR3 protein: CASSLFAGIGQPQHF

D gene: NA
J gene: TRBJ1-2
V gene: TRBV19
clone size: NA
CDR3 DNA: TGTGCCAGTAGTATCATCACGCCAGCGCTACTTCACTATGGCTACACCTTC
CDR3 protein: CASSIITPALLHYGYTF

D gene: NA
J gene: TRBJ1-5
V gene: TRBV6-2/TRBV6-3
clone size: NA
CDR3 DNA: TGTGCCAGCAGCCCACAGGGATTCGGCAATCAGCCCCAGCATTTT
CDR3 protein: CASSPQGFGNQPQHF

D gene: NA
J gene: TRBJ2-5
V gene: TRBV11-2
clone size: NA
CDR3 DNA: TGTGCCAGCAGCGACACTAACCAAGGGACCCAGTACTTC
CDR3 protein: CASSDTNQGTQYF

D gene: TRBD2
J gene: TRBJ2-3
V gene: TRBV6-6
clone size: NA
CDR3 DNA: TGTGCCAGCAGTGATCCGGAGGAGCGGGGGAGCACAGATACGCAGTATTTT
CDR3 protein: CASSDPEERGSTDTQYF

D gene: NA
J gene: TRBJ2-1
V gene: TRBV12-3/TRBV12-4
clone size: NA
CDR3 DNA: TGTGCCAGCAGTTTAACCGTAACTTACAATGAGCAGTTCTTC
CDR3 protein: CASSLTVTYNEQFF

D gene: TRBD2
J gene: TRBJ2-1
V gene: TRBV19
clone size: NA
CDR3 DNA: TGTGCCAGTAAGGAGTCGACTAGCGGGAACAATGAGCAGTTCTTC
CDR3 protein: CASKESTSGNNEQFF

D gene: NA
J gene: TRBJ1-1
V gene: TRBV27
clone size: NA
CDR3 DNA: TGTGCCAGCAGTTATTCGAAGAGGGTGGGCACTGAAGCTTTCTTT
CDR3 protein: CASSYSKRVGTEAFF

D gene: TRBD2
J gene: TRBJ2-5
V gene: TRBV28
clone size: NA
CDR3 DNA: TGTGCCAGCAGTTTATTAGGGCTAGCGGAAAAAGAGACCCAGTACTTC
CDR3 protein: CASSLLGLAEKETQYF

D gene: TRBD2
J gene: TRBJ2-1
V gene: TRBV7-2
clone size: few
CDR3 DNA: TGTGCCAGCAGCTTAGCTCTCGAGCGGGGGGAGCAGTTCTTC
CDR3 protein: CASSLALERGEQFF

D gene: NA
J gene: TRBJ1-2
V gene: TRBV7-6
clone size: few
CDR3 DNA: TGTGCCAGCAGCTTTGGACACGGCTACACCTTC
CDR3 protein: CASSFGHGYTF

D gene: TRBD2
J gene: TRBJ2-7
V gene: TRBV6-5
clone size: NA
CDR3 DNA: TGTGCCAGCAGTTACTCGATTGTTAGCGGGGGGCCGGAGGGGCAGTACTTC
CDR3 protein: CASSYSIVSGGPEGQYF

D gene: TRBD2
J gene: TRBJ2-1
V gene: TRBV7-2
clone size: many
CDR3 DNA: TGTGCCAGCAGCTTAGCGCGAACTAGCGGGGGGGTCAATGAGCAGTTCTTC
CDR3 protein: CASSLARTSGGVNEQFF

D gene: NA
J gene: TRBJ2-7
V gene: TRBV7-2
clone size: NA
CDR3 DNA: TGTGCCAGCAGCCAGTGGCCCTACGAGCAGTACTTC
CDR3 protein: CASSQWPYEQYF

D gene: NA
J gene: TRBJ2-7
V gene: TRBV19
clone size: NA
CDR3 DNA: TGTGCCAGTAGCCAAAGTGGAGTGGGAGCCTACGAGCAGTACTTC
CDR3 protein: CASSQSGVGAYEQYF

D gene: TRBD1
J gene: TRBJ1-6
V gene: TRBV7-9
clone size: few
CDR3 DNA: TGTGCCAGCAGATTCGACAGGGGGCCTTCACCCCTCCACTTT
CDR3 protein: CASRFDRGPSPLHF

D gene: TRBD1
J gene: TRBJ2-2
V gene: TRBV7-6
clone size: NA
CDR3 DNA: TGTGCCAGCAGCTTAACATCCCCGGGACAGGGGAATCATTTTGCCGGGGAGCTGTTTTTT
CDR3 protein: CASSLTSPGQGNHFAGELFF

D gene: TRBD2
J gene: TRBJ2-5
V gene: TRBV6-8
clone size: NA
CDR3 DNA: TGTGCCAGCAGTTACTTCGGGGGGGCAGAGACCCAGTACTTC
CDR3 protein: CASSYFGGAETQYF

D gene: NA
J gene: TRBJ1-5
V gene: TRBV6-8
clone size: NA
CDR3 DNA: TGTGCCAGCAGTTACCCGGACAATACGAGGCAGCCCCAGCATTTT
CDR3 protein: CASSYPDNTRQPQHF

D gene: TRBD1
J gene: TRBJ2-2
V gene: TRBV7-6
clone size: NA
CDR3 DNA: TGTGCCAGCAGCTTAACAGGGGGAATCACCGGGGAGCTGTTTTTT
CDR3 protein: CASSLTGGITGELFF

D gene: NA
J gene: TRBJ2-7
V gene: TRBV7-6
clone size: NA
CDR3 DNA: TGTGCCATCGAAAGAAAGAGCTCCTACGAGCAGTACTTC
CDR3 protein: CAIERKSSYEQYF

D gene: NA
J gene: TRBJ2-7
V gene: TRBV7-4
clone size: NA
CDR3 DNA: TGTGCCAGCAGCCGAGGCGGCCTAGGGGAGCTGTACTTC
CDR3 protein: CASSRGGLGELYF

D gene: NA
J gene: TRBJ2-7
V gene: TRBV6-2/TRBV6-3
clone size: NA
CDR3 DNA: TGTGCCAGCAGTCCTTCCTATGGGGGCTCCAAGGGCGAGCAGTACTTC
CDR3 protein: CASSPSYGGSKGEQYF

D gene: NA
J gene: TRBJ2-6
V gene: TRBV7-3
clone size: few
CDR3 DNA: TGTGCCAGCAGCACAGCACCCGGGGCCAACGTCCTGACTTTC
CDR3 protein: CASSTAPGANVLTF

D gene: NA
J gene: TRBJ1-3
V gene: TRBV20-1
clone size: few
CDR3 DNA: TGCAGTGCTAGAGCCTACGGGGACCGCAGAAACACCATATATTTT
CDR3 protein: CSARAYGDRRNTIYF

D gene: NA
J gene: TRBJ1-2
V gene: TRBV19
clone size: few
CDR3 DNA: TGTGCCAGTAGCCCTAGACGGGAACTGACTCATGGCTACACCTTC
CDR3 protein: CASSPRRELTHGYTF

D gene: NA
J gene: TRBJ1-5
V gene: TRBV28
clone size: many
CDR3 DNA: TGTGCCAGCAGTTCCCCCTCAGGGGATAGCAATCAGCCCCAGCATTTT
CDR3 protein: CASSSPSGDSNQPQHF

D gene: NA
J gene: TRBJ1-2
V gene: TRBV7-9
clone size: NA
CDR3 DNA: TGTGCCAGCAGCTTAGCGTCTGTCGGCTACACCTTC
CDR3 protein: CASSLASVGYTF

D gene: NA
J gene: TRBJ2-1
V gene: TRBV7-6
clone size: few
CDR3 DNA: TGTGCCAGCAGCGCAACAGACAGGATTGCTTACAATGAGCAGTTCTTC
CDR3 protein: CASSATDRIAYNEQFF

D gene: TRBD1
J gene: TRBJ1-1
V gene: TRBV20-1
clone size: NA
CDR3 DNA: TGCAGTGCTAGAGAATCCAGGACAGGGTTAACTGAAGCTTTCTTT
CDR3 protein: CSARESRTGLTEAFF

D gene: NA
J gene: TRBJ2-6
V gene: TRBV12-3/TRBV12-4
clone size: NA
CDR3 DNA: TGTGCCAGCAGTTTTCCCCAACCTTACGTCCTGACTTTC
CDR3 protein: CASSFPQPYVLTF

D gene: TRBD1
J gene: TRBJ1-1
V gene: TRBV12-3/TRBV12-4
clone size: many
CDR3 DNA: TGTGCCAGCAGTTTGACAGGGGAGAACACTGAAGCTTTCTTT
CDR3 protein: CASSLTGENTEAFF

D gene: NA
J gene: TRBJ1-2
V gene: TRBV7-6
clone size: few
CDR3 DNA: TGTGCCAGCAGCCCGTACTCCGGGACGGAGGCTAACTATGGCTACACCTTC
CDR3 protein: CASSPYSGTEANYGYTF

D gene: NA
J gene: TRBJ1-1
V gene: TRBV5-1
clone size: NA
CDR3 DNA: TGCGCCAGCAGCTTGGAGGAAGGGGTGGGAACTGAAGCTTTCTTT
CDR3 protein: CASSLEEGVGTEAFF

D gene: TRBD1
J gene: TRBJ2-5
V gene: TRBV12-3/TRBV12-4
clone size: NA
CDR3 DNA: TGTGCCAGCAGATCTCGGGACAGAGAGACCCAGTACTTC
CDR3 protein: CASRSRDRETQYF

D gene: TRBD2
J gene: TRBJ2-7
V gene: TRBV7-2
clone size: many
CDR3 DNA: TGTGCCAGCAGCGCCGGACTAGCGGGACTCTACGAGCAGTACTTC
CDR3 protein: CASSAGLAGLYEQYF

D gene: NA
J gene: TRBJ1-1
V gene: TRBV10-3
clone size: NA
CDR3 DNA: TGTGCCACAGCAACAGTAATGAACACTGAAGCTTTCTTT
CDR3 protein: CATATVMNTEAFF

D gene: NA
J gene: TRBJ2-1
V gene: TRBV27
clone size: NA
CDR3 DNA: TGTGCCAGCAGTTTAACGGGGGCATCCTACAATGAGCAGTTCTTC
CDR3 protein: CASSLTGASYNEQFF